Below, one T cell receptor (beta chain) is given with its context. This record belongs to a study of T cell changes during pregnancy in multiple sclerosis. The CDR3 totals 16 residues. V dropped 6 bases and J dropped 1; count of bases not matched to a gene: 10. CDR1 LNHDA and CDR2 SQIVND come from the germline V gene (reference sequence). TCRdb's copy holds only in-frame clones and misses some; the assay was immunoSEQ multiplex PCR. The sample contains 57,000 or so clones, under 95% of which appear only once. This sequence was found in a female donor with multiple sclerosis, enrolled in a pregnancy study. The J gene is TRBJ2-7, the V gene TRBV19; TRBD1 matches at 9 bases. The sequencing here drew on peripheral blood, taken in the second trimester of pregnancy. The CDR3, as DNA: TGTGCCAGTAGGAGAGCCGGGACAGGGACTTCCTACGAGCAGTACTTC. Translation gives CASRRAGTGTSYEQYF.